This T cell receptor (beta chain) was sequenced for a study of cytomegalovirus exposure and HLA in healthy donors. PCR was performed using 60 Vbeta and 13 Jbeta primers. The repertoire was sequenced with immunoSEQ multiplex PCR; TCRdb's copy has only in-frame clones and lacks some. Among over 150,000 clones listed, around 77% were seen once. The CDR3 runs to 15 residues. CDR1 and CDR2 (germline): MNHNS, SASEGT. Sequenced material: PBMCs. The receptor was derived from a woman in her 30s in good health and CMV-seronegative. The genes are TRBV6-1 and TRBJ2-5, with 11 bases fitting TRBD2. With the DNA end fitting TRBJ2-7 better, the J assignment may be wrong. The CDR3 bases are TGTGCCAGCAGGGAGGGACTAGCGGAGATCTACGAGCAGTACTTC. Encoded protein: CASREGLAEIYEQYF.